This is a list of T cell receptor beta chains from one sample in a study of T cells after yellow fever vaccination. Each CDR3 protein gets one entry after TCRdb re-called the 5' RACE reads with MiXCR. Of about 340,000 distinct CDR3 sequences listed, around 3.9% are singletons. The sequencing used PBMCs, collected 5 days after the yellow fever booster vaccination. Receptor source: a man younger than 35 who received the YFV17D yellow fever vaccine. CDR3s include the opening cysteine and the closing phenylalanine or tryptophan. The D gene is left open where the match is weak. Clone size appears in some rows only: once, few, many, or a class for an expanded clone.

V gene	J gene	D gene	clone size	CDR3 protein	CDR3 DNA
TRBV6-2/TRBV6-3	TRBJ1-6	NA	few	CASSYQGRKDSPLHF	TGTGCCAGCAGTTACCAGGGGCGCAAGGATTCACCCCTCCACTTT
TRBV20-1	TRBJ2-3	TRBD2	once	CSGSPRTSGGTDTQYF	TGCAGTGGCTCCCCCCGGACTAGCGGGGGCACAGATACGCAGTATTTT
TRBV2	TRBJ2-2	NA	NA	CASTREPGELFF	TGTGCCAGTACCAGGGAGCCCGGGGAGCTGTTTTTT
TRBV6-6	TRBJ1-2	NA	many	CASSRDGTYGYTF	TGTGCCAGCAGCCGCGACGGGACCTATGGCTACACCTTC
TRBV5-6	TRBJ2-2	TRBD1	many	CASSKGQGYTGELFF	TGTGCCAGCAGCAAGGGACAGGGATACACCGGGGAGCTGTTTTTT
TRBV6-2/TRBV6-3	TRBJ2-2	TRBD2	NA	CATPGTSGQNTGELFF	TGTGCCACCCCGGGGACTAGCGGACAGAACACCGGGGAGCTGTTTTTT
TRBV5-5	TRBJ2-5	TRBD2	NA	CASSLGRFSGKETQYF	TGTGCCAGCAGCTTGGGGAGGTTTAGCGGGAAAGAGACCCAGTACTTC
TRBV21-1	TRBJ2-5	NA	few	CASSKKGLAGGPETQYF	TGTGCCAGCAGCAAAAAGGGGCTAGCGGGGGGGCCAGAGACCCAGTACTTC
TRBV7-2	TRBJ1-6	TRBD1	few	CASSYDVLMTGTNSPLHF	TGTGCCAGCAGCTATGATGTTCTAATGACAGGGACTAATTCACCCCTCCACTTT
TRBV28	TRBJ1-1	NA	NA	CASSPTQGNVNTEAFF	TGTGCCAGCAGCCCCACGCAGGGCAACGTGAACACTGAAGCTTTCTTT
TRBV7-2	TRBJ2-7	NA	NA	CASSFSGLDSYEQYF	TGTGCCAGCAGCTTTTCGGGACTGGACAGCTACGAGCAGTACTTC
TRBV5-5	TRBJ1-1	NA	few	CASSSDGQETEAFF	TGTGCCAGCAGCTCAGACGGCCAAGAGACTGAAGCTTTCTTT
TRBV5-1	TRBJ2-3	NA	few	CASSLQGRADTQYF	TGCGCCAGCAGCTTGCAGGGACGGGCAGATACGCAGTATTTT
TRBV30	TRBJ2-3	TRBD2	few	CAWSIKAGGTDTQYF	TGTGCCTGGAGTATTAAAGCGGGGGGCACAGATACGCAGTATTTT
TRBV10-3	TRBJ2-1	TRBD2	few	CAINSGGTYNEQFF	TGTGCCATCAACTCGGGGGGAACATACAATGAGCAGTTCTTC
TRBV5-1	TRBJ2-1	TRBD2	many	CASSLAASGGVNEQFF	TGCGCCAGCAGCTTGGCGGCTAGCGGGGGGGTCAATGAGCAGTTCTTC